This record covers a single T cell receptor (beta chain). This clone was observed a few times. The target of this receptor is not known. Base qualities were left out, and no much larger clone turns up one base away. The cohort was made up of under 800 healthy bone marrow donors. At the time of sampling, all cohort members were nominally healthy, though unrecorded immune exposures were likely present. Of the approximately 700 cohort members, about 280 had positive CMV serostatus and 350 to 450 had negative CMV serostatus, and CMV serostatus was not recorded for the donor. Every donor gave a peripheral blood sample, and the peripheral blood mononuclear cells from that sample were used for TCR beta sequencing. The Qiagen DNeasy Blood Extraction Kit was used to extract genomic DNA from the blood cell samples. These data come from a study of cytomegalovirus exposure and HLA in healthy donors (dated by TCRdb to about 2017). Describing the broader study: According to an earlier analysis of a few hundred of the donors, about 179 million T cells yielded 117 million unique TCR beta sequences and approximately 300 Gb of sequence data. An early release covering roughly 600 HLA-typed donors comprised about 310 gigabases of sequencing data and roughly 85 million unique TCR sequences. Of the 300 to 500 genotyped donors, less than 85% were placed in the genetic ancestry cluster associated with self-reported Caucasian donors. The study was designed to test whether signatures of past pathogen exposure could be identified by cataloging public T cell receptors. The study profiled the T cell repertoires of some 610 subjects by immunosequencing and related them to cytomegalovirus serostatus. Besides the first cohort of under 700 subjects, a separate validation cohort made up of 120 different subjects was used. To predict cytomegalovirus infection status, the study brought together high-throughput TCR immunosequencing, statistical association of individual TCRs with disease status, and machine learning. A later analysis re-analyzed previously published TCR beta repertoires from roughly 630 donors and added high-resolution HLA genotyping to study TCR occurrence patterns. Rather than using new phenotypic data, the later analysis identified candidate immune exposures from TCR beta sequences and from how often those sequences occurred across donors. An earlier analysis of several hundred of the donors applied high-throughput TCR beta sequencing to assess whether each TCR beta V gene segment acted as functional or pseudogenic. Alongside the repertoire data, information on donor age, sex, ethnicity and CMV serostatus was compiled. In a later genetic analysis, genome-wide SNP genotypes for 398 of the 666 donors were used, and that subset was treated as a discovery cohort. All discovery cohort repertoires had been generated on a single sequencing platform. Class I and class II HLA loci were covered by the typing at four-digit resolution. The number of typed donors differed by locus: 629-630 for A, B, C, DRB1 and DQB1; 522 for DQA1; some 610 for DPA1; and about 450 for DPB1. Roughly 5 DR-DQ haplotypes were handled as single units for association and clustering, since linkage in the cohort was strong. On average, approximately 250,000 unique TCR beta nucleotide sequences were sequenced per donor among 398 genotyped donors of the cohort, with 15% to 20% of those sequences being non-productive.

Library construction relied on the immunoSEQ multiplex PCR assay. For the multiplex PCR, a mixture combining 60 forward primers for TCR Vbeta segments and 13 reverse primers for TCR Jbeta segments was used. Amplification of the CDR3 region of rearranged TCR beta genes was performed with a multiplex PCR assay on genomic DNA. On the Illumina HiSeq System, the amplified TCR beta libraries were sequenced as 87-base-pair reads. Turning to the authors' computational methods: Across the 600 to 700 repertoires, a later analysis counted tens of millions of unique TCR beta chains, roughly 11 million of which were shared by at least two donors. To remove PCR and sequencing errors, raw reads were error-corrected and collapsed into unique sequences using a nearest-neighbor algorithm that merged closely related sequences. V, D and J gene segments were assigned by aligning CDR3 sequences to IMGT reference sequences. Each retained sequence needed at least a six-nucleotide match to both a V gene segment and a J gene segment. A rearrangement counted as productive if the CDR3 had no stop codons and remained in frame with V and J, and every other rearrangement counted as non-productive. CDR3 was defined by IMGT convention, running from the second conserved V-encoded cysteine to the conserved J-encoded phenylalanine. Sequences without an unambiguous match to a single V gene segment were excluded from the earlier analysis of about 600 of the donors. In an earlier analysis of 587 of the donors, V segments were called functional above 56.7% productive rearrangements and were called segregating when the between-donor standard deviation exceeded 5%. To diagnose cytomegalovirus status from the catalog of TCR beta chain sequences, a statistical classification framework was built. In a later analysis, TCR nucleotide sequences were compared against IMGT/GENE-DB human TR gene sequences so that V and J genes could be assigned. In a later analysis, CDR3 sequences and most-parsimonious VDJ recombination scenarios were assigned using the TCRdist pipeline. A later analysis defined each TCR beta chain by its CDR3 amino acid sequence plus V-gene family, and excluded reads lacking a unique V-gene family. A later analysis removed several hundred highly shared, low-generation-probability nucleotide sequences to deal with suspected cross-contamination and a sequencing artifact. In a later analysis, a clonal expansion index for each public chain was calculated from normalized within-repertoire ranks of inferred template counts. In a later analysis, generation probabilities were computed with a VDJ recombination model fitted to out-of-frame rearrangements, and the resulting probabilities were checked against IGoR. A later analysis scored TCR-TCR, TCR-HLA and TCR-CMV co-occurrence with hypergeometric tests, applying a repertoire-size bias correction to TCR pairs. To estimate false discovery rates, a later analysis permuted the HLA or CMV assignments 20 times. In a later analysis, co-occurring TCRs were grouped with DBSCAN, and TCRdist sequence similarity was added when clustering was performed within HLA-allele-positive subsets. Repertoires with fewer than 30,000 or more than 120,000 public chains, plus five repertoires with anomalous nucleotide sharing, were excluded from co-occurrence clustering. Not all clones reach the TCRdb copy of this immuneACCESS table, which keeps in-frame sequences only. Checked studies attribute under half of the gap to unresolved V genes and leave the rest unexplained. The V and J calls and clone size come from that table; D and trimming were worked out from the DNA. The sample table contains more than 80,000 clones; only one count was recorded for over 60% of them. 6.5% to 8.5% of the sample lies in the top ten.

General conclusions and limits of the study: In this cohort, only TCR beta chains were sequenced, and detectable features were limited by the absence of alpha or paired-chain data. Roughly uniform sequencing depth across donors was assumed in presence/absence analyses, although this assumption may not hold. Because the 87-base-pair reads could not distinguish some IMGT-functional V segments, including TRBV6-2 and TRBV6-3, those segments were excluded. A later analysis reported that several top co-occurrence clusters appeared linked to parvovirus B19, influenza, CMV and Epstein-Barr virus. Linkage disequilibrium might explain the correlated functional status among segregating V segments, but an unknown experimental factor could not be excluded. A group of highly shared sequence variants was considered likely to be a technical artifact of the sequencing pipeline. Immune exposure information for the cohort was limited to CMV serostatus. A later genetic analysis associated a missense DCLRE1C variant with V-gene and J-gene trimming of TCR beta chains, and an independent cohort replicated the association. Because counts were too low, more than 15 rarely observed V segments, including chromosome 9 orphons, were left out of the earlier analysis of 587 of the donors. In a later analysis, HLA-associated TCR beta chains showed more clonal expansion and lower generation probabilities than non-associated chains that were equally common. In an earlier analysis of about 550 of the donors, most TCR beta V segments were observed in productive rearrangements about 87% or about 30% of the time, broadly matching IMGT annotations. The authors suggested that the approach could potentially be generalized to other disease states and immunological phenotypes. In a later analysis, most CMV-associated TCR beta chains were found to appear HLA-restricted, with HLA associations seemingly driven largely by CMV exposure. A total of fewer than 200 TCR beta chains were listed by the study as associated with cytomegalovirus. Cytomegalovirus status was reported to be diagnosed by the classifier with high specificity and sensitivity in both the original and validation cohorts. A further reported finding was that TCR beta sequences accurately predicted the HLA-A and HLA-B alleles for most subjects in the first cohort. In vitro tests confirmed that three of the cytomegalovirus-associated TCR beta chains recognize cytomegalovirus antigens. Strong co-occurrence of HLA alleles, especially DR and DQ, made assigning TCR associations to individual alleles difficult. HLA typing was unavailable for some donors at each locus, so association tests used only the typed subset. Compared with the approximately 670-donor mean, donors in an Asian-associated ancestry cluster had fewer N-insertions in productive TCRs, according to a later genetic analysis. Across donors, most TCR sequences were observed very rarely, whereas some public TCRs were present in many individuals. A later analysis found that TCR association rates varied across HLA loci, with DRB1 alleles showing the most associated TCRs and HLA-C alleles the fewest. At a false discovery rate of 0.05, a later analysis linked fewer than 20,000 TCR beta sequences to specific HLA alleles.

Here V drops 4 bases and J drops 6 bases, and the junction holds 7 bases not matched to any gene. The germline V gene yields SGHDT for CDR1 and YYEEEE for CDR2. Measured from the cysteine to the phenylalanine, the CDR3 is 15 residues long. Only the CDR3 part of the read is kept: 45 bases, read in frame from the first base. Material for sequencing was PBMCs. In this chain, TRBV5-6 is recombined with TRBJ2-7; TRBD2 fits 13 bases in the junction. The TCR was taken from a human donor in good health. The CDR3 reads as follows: CASSHGLAGVGEQYF. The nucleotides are TGTGCCAGCAGCCACGGACTAGCGGGAGTGGGCGAGCAGTACTTC.